The 22 T cell receptor beta chains below all came from one sample that was sequenced in a study of response to subunit inactivated influenza vaccine. TCRdb reanalysed the RT-PCR reads using MiXCR and keeps one entry per CDR3 protein. This repertoire shows hundreds of thousands of distinct CDR3 sequences, about 10% found once; its top ten account for around 10%. The same sample was also used in a study of T cells expressing NK-cell markers. That source adds: What made the TCR beta cDNA was 5'RACE template switching with UMIs.

Sequences were derived from PBMCs from blood, sampled on the day of vaccination. All receptors come from a man aged 50 to 59 who received an inactivated influenza vaccine.

This clonotype came up a few times. This chain links TRBV6-5 with TRBJ1-4, with D perhaps matching TRBD1 (5 bases). The germline V gene has CDR1 MNHEY and CDR2 SVGAGI. The CDR3 length is 17 residues. Trimming left V 0 bases short and J 2 bases short, with 13 bases between. The CDR3 nucleotides read TGTGCCAGCAGTTACTCGAAGGTCCCAGGGACTAATGAAAAACTGTTTTTT. It specifies CASSYSKVPGTNEKLFF.

This clonotype was seen a handful of times. The rearrangement links TRBV30 to TRBJ1-5; no definite D call. The germline V gene has CDR1 GTSNPN and CDR2 SVGIG (reference sequence). Trimming stripped 5 bases from V and 0 bases from J, with 14 bases between. This CDR3 is 15 amino acids long. CDR3 nucleotide sequence: TGTGCCTGGGGATCTCAAGGGTATAGCAATCAGCCCCAGCATTTT. It is translated as CAWGSQGYSNQPQHF.

This clonotype was seen a handful of times. The chain uses TRBV15 and TRBJ2-1, with no clear D. The CDR3 covers 13 residues. V was pared by 0 bases and J by 10 bases, with 10 bases between. Per the germline V gene, CDR1 is LNHNV and CDR2 is YYDKDF (reference sequence). The CDR3 DNA sequence: TGTGCCACCAGCAGAGATAGGATCGACGAGCAGTTCTTC. This encodes CATSRDRIDEQFF.

This chain connects TRBV6-5 to TRBJ2-5; D might be TRBD1 (5 bases). CDR3 length: 14 amino acids. Germline V lookup: CDR1 MNHEY, CDR2 SVGAGI. The ends were cut back, 4 bases at V and 2 bases at J, with 11 bases in the middle. The CDR3 DNA follows: TGTGCCAGCAGTTTTACAGGACCTCAAGAGACCCAGTACTTC. Its translation: CASSFTGPQETQYF.

This clonotype was found a few times. The chain recombines TRBV14 with TRBJ2-1; 8 positions match TRBD2. V gave up 0 bases and J gave up 7 bases; unmatched junction bases: 2. The CDR3 covers 14 residues. CDR1 and CDR2 (germline): SGHDN, FVKESK. This CDR3 is CASSQDQRENEQFF. The CDR3 coding sequence is TGTGCCAGCAGCCAAGATCAGCGGGAGAATGAGCAGTTCTTC.

This clonotype was seen more than once but under ten times. V is TRBV10-2 and J is TRBJ1-1; D unresolved. Germline CDR1 WSHSY, CDR2 SAAADI. The CDR3 extends over 19 amino acids. Trimming cost V 3 bases and J 0 bases, with 23 bases left between them. The CDR3 here is CASSEGFPINFNMNTEAFF. The DNA for the CDR3 is TGCGCCAGCAGTGAAGGGTTTCCAATAAACTTTAACATGAACACTGAAGCTTTCTTT.

The rearrangement uses TRBV7-8 and TRBJ2-7; 9 bases agree with TRBD1. The V segment lost 5 bases and the J segment 5 bases; nucleotides outside the gene matches: 19. CDR3 length equals 18 residues. Germline V gene data show CDR1 as SGHVS and CDR2 as FQNEAQ. The CDR3 nucleotides read TGTGCCAGCAGCGCTTACAGGGGGCATCCTTGGTGGCCTCACGAGCAGTACTTC. Translated, it gives CASSAYRGHPWWPHEQYF.

This clonotype was recorded many times. The chain joins TRBV10-3 to TRBJ2-6; no clear D gene. CDR3 size: 16 residues. Germline V gene data show CDR1 as ENHRY and CDR2 as SYGVKD. Trimming took 4 bases from V and 3 from J, leaving 13 bases between them. The CDR3 is CAISGPELGGANVLTF. The DNA of the CDR3 is TGTGCCATCAGTGGCCCAGAACTCGGTGGGGCCAACGTCCTGACTTTC.

This sequence joins TRBV20-1 and TRBJ1-1; D is undetermined. The germline V gene has CDR1 DFQATT and CDR2 SNEGSKA (reference sequence). The CDR3 covers 13 residues. V was pared by 3 bases and J by 3 bases, with 11 bases between. The CDR3 DNA reads as TGCAGTGCTAGCCCCTCTTACTACACTGAAGCTTTCTTT. Translation: CSASPSYYTEAFF.

In its sample, this clonotype was seen a few times. This sequence joins TRBV20-1 and TRBJ2-3, with 12 bases aligning to TRBD2. The V gene's germline CDR1 is DFQATT and CDR2 SNEGSKA (reference sequence). J gave up 9 bases and V 2 bases, and 9 bases lay outside the gene matches. The CDR3 contains 15 residues. The DNA of the CDR3 is TGCAGTGCTAGATACGCTAGCGGGGGGGCCGACACGCAGTATTTT. It translates to CSARYASGGADTQYF.

V and J are TRBV12-3 or TRBV12-4 and TRBJ1-1; D ambiguous. The ends were cut back, 3 bases at V and 4 bases at J, with 12 bases in the middle. This CDR3 contains 14 residues. This CDR3 reads CASSFSSRATEAFF. In DNA form, the CDR3 reads TGTGCCAGCAGTTTCTCTTCCCGAGCCACTGAAGCTTTCTTT.

The chain links TRBV2 to TRBJ1-1, with D hard to call. The CDR3 loop spans 14 amino acids. V lost 8 bases and J 1 base, leaving 14 bases between the germline ends. CDR1 is SNHLY and CDR2 is FYNNEI in the germline V gene. CDR3 loop: CASLAAGRNTEAFF. CDR3 sequence (DNA): TGTGCCAGCCTCGCTGCGGGCAGGAACACTGAAGCTTTCTTT. The whole variable domain, remainder taken from reference TRBV2 and TRBJ1-1, is EPEVTQTPSHQVTQMGQEVILRCVPISNHLYFYWYRQILGQKVEFLVSFYNNEISEKSEIFDDQFSVERPDGSNFTLKIRSTKLEDSAMYFCASLAAGRNTEAFFGQGTRLTVV.

This clonotype has only a few counts. V and J are TRBV6-5 and TRBJ2-7; maybe TRBD1 (5 bases). This CDR3 is built from 15 residues. V lost 0 bases and J 6 bases, leaving 15 bases between the germline ends. In germline, CDR1 is MNHEY, CDR2 SVGAGI. CDR3 DNA: TGTGCCAGCAGTTACTCTAATTGGCAGGGCGGCGAGCAGTACTTC. It codes for CASSYSNWQGGEQYF.

This clonotype was observed many times. The rearrangement joins TRBV20-1 to TRBJ2-2, with D possibly TRBD1 on 5 matching bases. From germline, CDR1 is DFQATT and CDR2 SNEGSKA (reference sequence). Deletions cut 3 bases from V and 3 bases from J, with 14 bases between. The CDR3 covers 15 residues. DNA of the CDR3: TGCAGTGCTAGGCTCCCAGGGCGGTACACCGGGGAGCTGTTTTTT. This translates into CSARLPGRYTGELFF.

The chain carries TRBV7-9 and TRBJ2-7; 7 positions agree with TRBD2. This CDR3 is built from 13 residues. Germline V gene data show CDR1 as SEHNR and CDR2 as FQNEAQ (reference sequence). The J segment lost 4 bases and the V segment lost 9 bases, leaving 9 bases of the junction unmatched. In DNA form, the CDR3 reads TGTGCCAGTTTACCCAGCGGGGAATACGAGCAGTACTTC. Its protein is CASLPSGEYEQYF.

The sample holds a few counts of this clonotype. The genes are TRBV10-3 and TRBJ2-1; perhaps D is TRBD1 or TRBD2 (5 bases each). V was clipped by 0 bases and J by 0 bases, with 12 bases between them. The CDR3 consists of 17 residues. Germline lookup yields CDR1 ENHRY and CDR2 SYGVKD. CDR3 coding DNA: TGTGCCATCAGTGAGTCGACGGGGACGATCTCCTACAATGAGCAGTTCTTC. Encoded protein: CAISESTGTISYNEQFF.

This clonotype was seen only a few times. J is TRBJ2-5 and V is TRBV7-9; a possible D gene is TRBD1 (5 bases). The V and J ends lost 2 bases and 0 bases respectively, with 16 bases between them. Germline V gives CDR1 SEHNR, CDR2 FQNEAQ (reference sequence). This CDR3 spans 17 amino acids. This CDR3 is CASSLPAQGDYQETQYF. As DNA, the CDR3 is TGTGCCAGCAGCTTACCGGCCCAAGGGGATTACCAAGAGACCCAGTACTTC.

This clonotype has a handful of counts. V and J are TRBV11-2 and TRBJ1-1; possibly TRBD1 for D (5 bases). This CDR3 contains 15 residues. Looked up from germline, CDR1 is SGHAT and CDR2 is FQNNGV. Trimming stripped 5 bases from V and 0 bases from J, with 13 bases between. The CDR3 DNA reads as TGTGCCAGCAGCCGATCCGGGACCATGAACACTGAAGCTTTCTTT. This gives the protein CASSRSGTMNTEAFF.

In its sample, this clonotype was seen a few times. The rearrangement links TRBV24-1 to TRBJ2-3, with D perhaps matching TRBD2 (6 bases). The CDR3 contains 16 residues. Per the germline V gene, CDR1 is KGHDR and CDR2 is SFDVKD. Deletions cut 0 bases from V and 2 bases from J, with 11 bases between. Here the CDR3 reads CATSDLLGGTTDTQYF. DNA for the CDR3: TGTGCCACCAGTGATTTGCTCGGGGGAACCACAGATACGCAGTATTTT.

V usage is TRBV5-1 and J usage is TRBJ2-3; 9 bases align to TRBD1. Unmatched junction bases numbered 4, after V lost 2 bases and J lost 6 bases. Per the germline V gene, CDR1 is SGHRS and CDR2 is YFSETQ. There are 14 residues in the CDR3. The CDR3, as DNA: TGCGCCAGCAGCTTCACTGACAGGGGGGATACGCAGTATTTT. Amino acid sequence: CASSFTDRGDTQYF.

This chain links TRBV27 with TRBJ2-2; 8 bases map to TRBD2. With 5 bases clipped from V and 0 bases from J, the junction kept 5 bases outside the gene matches. Germline V gives CDR1 MNHEY, CDR2 SMNVEV (reference sequence). The CDR3 is 16 amino acids. CDR3 nucleotide sequence: TGTGCCAGCAGTGCAGGTAGCGGGGCGAACACCGGGGAGCTGTTTTTT. Its translation is CASSAGSGANTGELFF.

This clonotype has more than one count but fewer than ten. The chain employs TRBV6-1 and TRBJ2-7; D possibly corresponds to TRBD1 (5 bases). With 6 bases removed from V and 0 bases from J, the gap between germline ends came to 12 bases. The CDR3 loop spans 14 amino acids. Germline values: CDR1 MNHNS, CDR2 SASEGT. The CDR3 DNA is TGTGCCAGCAGCAAGACAGCAGACTCCTACGAGCAGTACTTC. Translated, it gives CASSKTADSYEQYF.